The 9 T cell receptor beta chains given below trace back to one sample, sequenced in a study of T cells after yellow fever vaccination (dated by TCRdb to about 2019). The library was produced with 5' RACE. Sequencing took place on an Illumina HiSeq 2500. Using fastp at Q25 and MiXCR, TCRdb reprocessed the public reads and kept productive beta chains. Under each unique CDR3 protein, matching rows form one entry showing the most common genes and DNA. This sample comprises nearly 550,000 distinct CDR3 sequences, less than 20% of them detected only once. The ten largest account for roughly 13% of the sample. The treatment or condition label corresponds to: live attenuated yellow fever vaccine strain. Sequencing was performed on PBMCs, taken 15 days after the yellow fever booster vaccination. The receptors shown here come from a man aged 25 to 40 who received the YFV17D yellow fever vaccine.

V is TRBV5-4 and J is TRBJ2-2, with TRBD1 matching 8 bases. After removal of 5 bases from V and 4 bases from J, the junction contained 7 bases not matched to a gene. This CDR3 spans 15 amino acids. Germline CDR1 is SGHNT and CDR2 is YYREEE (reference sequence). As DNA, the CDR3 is TGTGCCAGCAGTCATCAGGGGGCGGGCACCGGGGAGCTGTTTTTT. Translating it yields CASSHQGAGTGELFF.

Here the CDR3 DNA reads TGTGCCAGCCTTGCTCTCCAGGTAGGACGCACTGAAGCTTTCTTT. Protein product: CASLALQVGRTEAFF. The genes are TRBV6-1 and TRBJ1-1; D is unresolved. The germline V gene encodes CDR1 MNHNS and CDR2 SASEGT. CDR3 length: 15 residues. V was pared by 8 bases and J by 4 bases, with 20 bases between.

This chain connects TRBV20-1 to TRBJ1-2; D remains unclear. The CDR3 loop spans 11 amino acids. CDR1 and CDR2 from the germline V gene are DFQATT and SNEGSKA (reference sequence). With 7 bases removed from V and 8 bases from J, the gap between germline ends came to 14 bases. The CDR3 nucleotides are TGCAGTGTGCCAAGGGCTGGGGGCTACACCTTC. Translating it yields CSVPRAGGYTF.

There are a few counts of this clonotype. CDR3 in amino acids: CAISDYRNTGELFF. The CDR3 DNA sequence: TGTGCCATCAGTGACTACAGGAACACCGGGGAGCTGTTTTTT. V and J are TRBV10-3 and TRBJ2-2; D is unresolved. Germline V gives CDR1 ENHRY, CDR2 SYGVKD. The V end lost 3 bases, the J end lost 1 base, and 6 bases lay between the germline ends. The CDR3 spans 14 residues.

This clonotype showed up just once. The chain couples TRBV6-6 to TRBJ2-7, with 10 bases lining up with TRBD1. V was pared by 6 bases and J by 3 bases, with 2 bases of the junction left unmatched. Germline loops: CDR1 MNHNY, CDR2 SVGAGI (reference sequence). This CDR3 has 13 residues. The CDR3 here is CASRGQGLYEQYF. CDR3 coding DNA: TGTGCCAGCAGGGGACAGGGGCTCTACGAGCAGTACTTC.

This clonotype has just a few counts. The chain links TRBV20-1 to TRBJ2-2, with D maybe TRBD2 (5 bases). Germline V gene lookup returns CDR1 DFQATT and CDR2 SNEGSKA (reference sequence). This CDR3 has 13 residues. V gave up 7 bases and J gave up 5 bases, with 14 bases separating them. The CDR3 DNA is TGCAGTGGGACGGGGTCGGGGACCGGGGAGCTGTTTTTT. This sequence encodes CSGTGSGTGELFF.

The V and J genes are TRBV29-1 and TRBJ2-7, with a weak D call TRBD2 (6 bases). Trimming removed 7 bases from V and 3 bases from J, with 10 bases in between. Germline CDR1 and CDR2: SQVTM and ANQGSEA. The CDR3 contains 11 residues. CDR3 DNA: TGCAGCGGTGGGACTGTCTACGAGCAGTACTTC. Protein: CSGGTVYEQYF.

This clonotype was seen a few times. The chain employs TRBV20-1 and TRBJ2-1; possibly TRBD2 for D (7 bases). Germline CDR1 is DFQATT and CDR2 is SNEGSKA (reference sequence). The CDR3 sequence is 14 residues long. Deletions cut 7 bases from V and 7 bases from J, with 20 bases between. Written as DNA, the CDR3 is TGCAGTGGGCCAGGGGCGGGAGCGTTGAATGAGCAGTTCTTC. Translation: CSGPGAGALNEQFF.

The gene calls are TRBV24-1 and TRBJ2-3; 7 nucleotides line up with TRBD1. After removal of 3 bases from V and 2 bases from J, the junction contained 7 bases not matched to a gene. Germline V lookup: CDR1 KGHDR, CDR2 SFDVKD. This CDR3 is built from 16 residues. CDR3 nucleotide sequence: TGTGCCACCAGTGATGGTAGACAGGGAAACACAGATACGCAGTATTTT. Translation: CATSDGRQGNTDTQYF.